The T cell receptor beta chain under discussion was sequenced for a study of blood T cell repertoires in COVID-19. As for the study in general: Donors in the United States, Italy and Spain gave samples during acute or convalescent COVID-19.

Authors' analysis steps: Estimated nucleated cell counts came from reference gene primer amplification. TCRdb's table, derived via immunoSEQ multiplex PCR, lists solely in-frame clones and lacks some. The V and J calls and clone size were taken over from that table, and D and trimming were inferred from the DNA. The table shows about 400,000 clones, with approximately 85% occurring only once. Germline CDR1 SEHNR, CDR2 FQNEAQ (reference sequence). This CDR3 contains 17 residues. V was clipped by 2 bases and J by 0 bases, with 15 bases between them. The table lists this clone with a count of one. Sequences were obtained from PBMCs or T cells enriched from blood (not recorded which). The V and J genes are TRBV7-9 and TRBJ2-3; D uncertain. This clonotype originated in a woman aged 40 to 50 with acute COVID-19. The CDR3 is CASSLSPTDPSTDTQYF. CDR3 nucleotides: TGTGCCAGCAGCTTATCCCCCACAGACCCTAGCACAGATACGCAGTATTTT.